These T cell receptor beta chains were read from a single sample in a study of siplizumab effects on memory and regulatory T cells. Clones were read by immunoSEQ multiplex PCR, and TCRdb kept only the in-frame ones, dropping some. This table has 94,000 or so clones, 80% to 95% appearing once. The sequencing sample was made of CD8+ T cells sorted from blood. The receptors were gathered from a human donor in good health. Each CDR3 is given with its conserved first and last residue. A D gene is named only where the DNA matches it firmly. Clone size appears in some rows only: once, few, many, or a class for an expanded clone.

D gene,J gene,V gene,clone size,CDR3 DNA,CDR3 protein
-,TRBJ2-7,TRBV6-1,-,TGTGCCAGCAGTGAAGGGAGAGCGGTACCCTACGAGCAGTACTTC,CASSEGRAVPYEQYF
TRBD1,TRBJ2-7,TRBV5-1,-,TGCGCCAGCAGCTTGGGACAGGGGACCCCTGCGTACGAGCAGTACTTC,CASSLGQGTPAYEQYF
TRBD1,TRBJ1-2,TRBV11-2,-,TGTGCCAGCAGCTTAGATCGGAGGCTACAGGGGAATGATGGCTACACCTTC,CASSLDRRLQGNDGYTF
TRBD2,TRBJ2-3,TRBV19,-,TGTGCCAGTAGTATGGAGACTAGCGGGAGCGTCACAGATACGCAGTATTTT,CASSMETSGSVTDTQYF
-,TRBJ2-7,TRBV30,-,TGTGCCTGGACGGACGGGGACGAGCAGTACTTC,CAWTDGDEQYF
-,TRBJ2-5,TRBV10-1,-,TGCGCCAGCAGTGAGTCGATAGCGGATCAAGAGACCCAGTACTTC,CASSESIADQETQYF
-,TRBJ2-1,TRBV27,-,TGTGCCAGCAGTTCGGACGCGAACCACTACAATGAGCAGTTCTTC,CASSSDANHYNEQFF
TRBD1,TRBJ1-5,TRBV27,-,TGTGCCAGCAGTCGACAGGGAAGCAATCAGCCCCAGCATTTT,CASSRQGSNQPQHF
-,TRBJ1-2,TRBV9,-,TGTGCCAGCAGCGAGATGGAAGGCCCGGATTATGGCTACACCTTC,CASSEMEGPDYGYTF
-,TRBJ2-6,TRBV27,-,TGTGCCAGCAGTCTAACGACAGGCGCCGGGACCTCTGGGGCCAACGTCCTGACTTTC,CASSLTTGAGTSGANVLTF
-,TRBJ1-4,TRBV6-1,few,TGTGCCAGCAGTGAGATAACAGGGAGTTCAAATGAAAAACTGTTTTTT,CASSEITGSSNEKLFF
-,TRBJ1-3,TRBV7-9,-,TGTGCCAGCAGCACCTCCCTTTCAAGGCTCCCTGGAAACACCATATATTTT,CASSTSLSRLPGNTIYF
TRBD2,TRBJ2-1,TRBV11-3,-,TGTGCCAGCAGCCCTCGGGGGGGCCATGCCTACAATGAGCAGTTCTTC,CASSPRGGHAYNEQFF
-,TRBJ1-5,TRBV4-1,few,TGCGCCAGCAGCTACACGACCAGCAATCAGCCCCAGCATTTT,CASSYTTSNQPQHF
-,TRBJ1-5,TRBV5-1,-,TGCGCCAGCAGCTTGGAGGGGGGTGATCAGCCCCAGCATTTT,CASSLEGGDQPQHF
TRBD1,TRBJ1-2,TRBV7-3,few,TGTGCCAGCAGCTTGCCCGGGACAGACTTGTATGGCTACACCTTC,CASSLPGTDLYGYTF
-,TRBJ2-1,TRBV27,-,TGTGCCAGCAGTTTCAGATCGTCCTACAATGAGCAGTTCTTC,CASSFRSSYNEQFF
TRBD2,TRBJ2-7,TRBV9,-,TGTGCCAGCAGCGTAGGCGGGAGCTCCTACGAGCAGTACTTC,CASSVGGSSYEQYF
TRBD2,TRBJ2-1,TRBV12-5,-,TGTGCTAGTGGTCCGGGACTAGCGGGGGGCCTCGGGCAGTTCTTC,CASGPGLAGGLGQFF
TRBD2,TRBJ2-1,TRBV6-5,-,TGTGCCAGCAGCCCCGGGACTACACCATTCAATGAGCAGTTCTTC,CASSPGTTPFNEQFF
TRBD2,TRBJ2-3,TRBV27,-,TGTGCCAGCAGTTTTGTAGCGGGAGTAGATACGCAGTATTTT,CASSFVAGVDTQYF
TRBD1,TRBJ1-2,TRBV30,-,TGTGCCTGGAGTGCCGGGACAGGGAATGGCTACACCTTC,CAWSAGTGNGYTF
TRBD1,TRBJ2-7,TRBV7-2,-,TGTGCCAGCAGCTTAGTGGGGACAGCCTACGAGCAGTACTTC,CASSLVGTAYEQYF
-,TRBJ2-7,TRBV30,-,TGTGCCTGGAGCCGAGGGTACGAGCAGTACTTC,CAWSRGYEQYF
-,TRBJ2-7,TRBV6-5,-,TGTGCCAGCAGGTCCGGGACATATTCCTACGAGCAGTACTTC,CASRSGTYSYEQYF
-,TRBJ2-7,TRBV6-5,-,TGTGCCAGTTCCGGACCGGGGGCTTACGAGCAGTACTTC,CASSGPGAYEQYF
TRBD1,TRBJ1-5,TRBV13,-,TGTGCCAGCAGCTTAGGGACAGGGTTTCAGCCCCAGCATTTT,CASSLGTGFQPQHF
-,TRBJ1-1,TRBV9,-,TGTGCCAGCAGCCGGGCAGACGGGCACACTGAAGCTTTCTTT,CASSRADGHTEAFF
-,TRBJ1-6,TRBV6-4,few,TGTGCCAGCAGTGCCCCACCCCTCCACTTT,CASSAPPLHF
-,TRBJ2-1,TRBV19,-,TGTGCCAGTAGTGTCCGGAGTATCTACAATGAGCAGTTCTTC,CASSVRSIYNEQFF
-,TRBJ2-1,TRBV18,-,TGTGCCAGCTCGCGTTCCACGGGACCCTATGTCTACAATGAGCAGTTCTTC,CASSRSTGPYVYNEQFF
-,TRBJ2-3,TRBV27,once,TGTGCCAGCAGTTTAACTTACTGGGGGACTACAGATACGCAGTATTTT,CASSLTYWGTTDTQYF
-,TRBJ2-5,TRBV11-2,-,TGTGCCAGCAGCCCGGGGAGAGAGACCCAGTACTTC,CASSPGRETQYF
TRBD2,TRBJ2-2,TRBV7-9,-,TGTGCCAGCAGCTTAACGGGAGGGCCAACCGGGGAGCTGTTTTTT,CASSLTGGPTGELFF
TRBD2,TRBJ2-7,TRBV11-3,-,TGTGCCAGCAGCTTAGGGGGACTATACGAGCAGTACTTC,CASSLGGLYEQYF
-,TRBJ1-1,TRBV4-1,-,TGCGCCAGCAGCCGGATAGTAGGGTGGGTCACTGAAGCTTTCTTT,CASSRIVGWVTEAFF
-,TRBJ1-2,TRBV2,-,TGTGCCAGCACCCTGGGAGGAGGTCTGGAAGGCTACACCTTC,CASTLGGGLEGYTF
-,TRBJ1-1,TRBV7-9,-,TGTGCCAGCAGCTCGACAGGGAACACTGAAGCTTTCTTT,CASSSTGNTEAFF
-,TRBJ1-5,TRBV6-5,-,TGTGCCAGCAGTTACAGTTGGGCACAGCCCCAGCATTTT,CASSYSWAQPQHF
-,TRBJ2-5,TRBV29-1,-,TGCAGCGTTGAAGGAGGCAGGGGGGAAGAGACCCAGTACTTC,CSVEGGRGEETQYF
TRBD1,TRBJ2-7,TRBV30,-,TGTGCCTGGAGCCCCGGGACAGGGGGCTACGAGCAGTACTTC,CAWSPGTGGYEQYF
TRBD1,TRBJ1-4,TRBV11-3,-,TGTGCCAGCAGCCCGCAGGGGGCAGGTGAAAAACTGTTTTTT,CASSPQGAGEKLFF
TRBD1,TRBJ1-2,TRBV7-9,once,TGTGCCAGCAGCTCGTCGGCAGGGGGCCTGTTAGTTGCGGAGCATGGCTACACCTTC,CASSSSAGGLLVAEHGYTF
-,TRBJ1-5,TRBV6-5,-,TGTGCCAGCAGAATAACGGAAAATCAGCCCCAGCATTTT,CASRITENQPQHF
-,TRBJ2-7,TRBV27,once,TGTGCCAGCAGTTTAGTGGCCGGATCCTACGAGCAGTACTTC,CASSLVAGSYEQYF
TRBD1,TRBJ1-1,TRBV11-3,-,TGTGCCAGCAGCTTACCCCGGGACAGGGGCGTCGGCACTGAAGCTTTCTTT,CASSLPRDRGVGTEAFF
-,TRBJ2-2,TRBV7-9,-,TGTGCCAGCAGCGGACCTTTAGCGGAGGCGAACACCGGGGAGCTGTTTTTT,CASSGPLAEANTGELFF
TRBD2,TRBJ2-5,TRBV9,once,TGTGCCAGCAGCGCGGGACTAGCGGGAGTTTTGGAGACCCAGTACTTC,CASSAGLAGVLETQYF
-,TRBJ1-2,TRBV6-5,-,TGTGCCAGCAGGAACGGGAACTATGGCTACACCTTC,CASRNGNYGYTF
-,TRBJ2-7,TRBV6-6,once,TGTGCCAGCAGTTACGGGACCAATCTCTCCTACGAGCAGTACTTC,CASSYGTNLSYEQYF
TRBD1,TRBJ1-5,TRBV13,-,TGTGCCAGCAGCCCTAAGGGACAGGGGGAAGGGCAGCCCCAGCATTTT,CASSPKGQGEGQPQHF
-,TRBJ2-5,TRBV10-2,-,TGCGCCAGCAGGGGACATGGACAAGAGACCCAGTACTTC,CASRGHGQETQYF